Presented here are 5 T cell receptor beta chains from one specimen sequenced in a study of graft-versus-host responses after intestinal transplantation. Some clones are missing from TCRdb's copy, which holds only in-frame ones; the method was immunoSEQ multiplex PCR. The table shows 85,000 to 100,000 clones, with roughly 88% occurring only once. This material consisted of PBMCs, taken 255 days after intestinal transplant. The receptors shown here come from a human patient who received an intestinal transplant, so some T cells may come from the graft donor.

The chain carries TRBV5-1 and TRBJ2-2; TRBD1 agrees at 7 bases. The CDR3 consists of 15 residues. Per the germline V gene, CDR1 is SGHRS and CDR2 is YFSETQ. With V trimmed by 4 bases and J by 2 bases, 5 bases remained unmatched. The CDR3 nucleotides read TGCGCCAGCAGCGCCGGGACAGATAACACCGGGGAGCTGTTTTTT. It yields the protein CASSAGTDNTGELFF.

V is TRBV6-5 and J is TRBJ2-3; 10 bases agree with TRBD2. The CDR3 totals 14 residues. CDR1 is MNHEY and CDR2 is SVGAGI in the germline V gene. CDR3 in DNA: TGTGCAGCGGGAGGGCCTCCTAGCACAGATACGCAGTATTTT. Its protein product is CAAGGPPSTDTQYF.

The DNA of the CDR3 is TGCGCCAGCAGCCTCGGACGAGGGGGGGAGCAGTACGTC. Its translation is CASSLGRGGEQYV. This chain uses TRBV5-1 with TRBJ2-7; D is possibly TRBD1 or TRBD2 (6 bases each). The CDR3 runs 13 residues. Looked up from germline, CDR1 is SGHRS and CDR2 is YFSETQ. Trimming removed 4 bases from V and 7 bases from J, with 15 bases in between.

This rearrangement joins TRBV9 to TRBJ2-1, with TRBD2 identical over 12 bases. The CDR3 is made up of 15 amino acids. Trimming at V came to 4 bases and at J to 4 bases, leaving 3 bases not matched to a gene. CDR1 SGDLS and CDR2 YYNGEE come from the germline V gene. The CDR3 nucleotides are TGTGCCAGCAGCCCCGGGACTAGCGGGTACAATGAGCAGTTCTTC. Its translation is CASSPGTSGYNEQFF.

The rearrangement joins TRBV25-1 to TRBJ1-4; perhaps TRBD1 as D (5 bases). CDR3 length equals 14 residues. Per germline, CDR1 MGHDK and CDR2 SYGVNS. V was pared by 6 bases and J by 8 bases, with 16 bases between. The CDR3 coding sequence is TGTGCCAGCAGCGGCTGGGGGGTTGGGGAAAAACTGTTTTTT. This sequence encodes CASSGWGVGEKLFF.